This T cell receptor beta chain was identified during a study of cytomegalovirus exposure and HLA in healthy donors. This CDR3 region has 15 residues. V was clipped by 4 bases and J by 3 bases; unmatched bases: 4. Germline V lookup: CDR1 SEHNR, CDR2 FQNEAQ (reference sequence). Sampled while nominally healthy, donors likely had unrecorded immune exposures. This clone was counted a few times. Its antigen is not known. Notes on the study in general: Some highly shared sequence variants likely arose as a pipeline artifact. The classifier reportedly diagnosed cytomegalovirus status with high sensitivity and specificity.

The PCR had 60 Vbeta and 13 Jbeta primers. The method was immunoSEQ multiplex PCR; TCRdb's version includes in-frame clones alone and lacks a portion of them. The sample yields 200,000 to 250,000 clones, about two thirds seen once. The sample consisted of PBMCs. The receptor was isolated from a man between 35 and 55 years old in good health and CMV-seropositive. The V gene is TRBV7-9, the J gene TRBJ2-2; TRBD1 agrees at 8 bases. CDR3 in DNA: TGTGCCAGCAGCTCCGGACAGGGATACACCGGGGAGCTGTTTTTT. Translating it yields CASSSGQGYTGELFF.